This is a list of T cell receptor beta chains from one sample in a study of blood T cell repertoires in COVID-19. Clones were read by immunoSEQ multiplex PCR, and TCRdb kept only the in-frame ones, dropping some. Found here are just over 300,000 clones, 87% of them singletons; the top ten hold around 9%. The sequencing input was PBMCs or T cells enriched from blood (not recorded which). These receptors all stem from a woman aged 18-30 years who had recovered from COVID-19. CDR3s include the opening cysteine and the closing phenylalanine or tryptophan. A D gene is named only where the DNA matches it firmly. Clone size is not always given. Where it is, it says once, few, many or a class for expanded clones.

size	V	J	length	D	DNA	CDR3
few	TRBV7-3	TRBJ2-2	12	.	TGTGCCAGCAGCTCCGACACCGGGGAGCTGTTTTTT	CASSSDTGELFF
.	TRBV7-6	TRBJ2-7	13	TRBD1	TGTGCCAGCAGCTGGGACAGGTCCTACGAGCAGTACTTC	CASSWDRSYEQYF
.	TRBV21-1	TRBJ2-5	15	.	TGTGCCAGCAGCAATTCGGCAGGGCCACAAGAGACCCAGTACTTC	CASSNSAGPQETQYF
.	TRBV27	TRBJ1-5	16	.	TGTGCCAGCAGTACCTCGGGACTACAAACCCATCAGCCCCAGCATTTT	CASSTSGLQTHQPQHF
.	TRBV4-2	TRBJ2-5	17	TRBD2	TGTGCCAGCAGCGCTCGGTGGCGGGGGGTCGAGAGGGAGACCCAGTACTTC	CASSARWRGVERETQYF
few	TRBV12-5	TRBJ1-2	13	TRBD1	TGTGCTAGTGGTTTTTCCAGGGGGAATGGCTACACCTTC	CASGFSRGNGYTF
.	TRBV12-5	TRBJ2-2	16	TRBD1	TGTGCTAGTGGTACGACTGACAGGGGTTCTGGCGGGGAGCTGTTTTTT	CASGTTDRGSGGELFF
.	TRBV6-6	TRBJ1-3	15	TRBD1	TGTGCCAGCAGTTACCTCGACAGGGCTGGAAACACCATATATTTT	CASSYLDRAGNTIYF
.	TRBV9	TRBJ2-1	16	TRBD2	TGTGCCAGCAGCGCCTCTAGCGGGGGGATAACAAATGAGCAGTTCTTC	CASSASSGGITNEQFF
.	TRBV10-3	TRBJ2-7	14	.	TGTGCCATCAGTGAGTTGGGGCATAACTACGAGCAGTACTTC	CAISELGHNYEQYF
.	TRBV2	TRBJ1-2	14	.	TGTGCCAGCAGTGAAGCACTGACAGCGTATGGCTACACCTTC	CASSEALTAYGYTF
.	TRBV6-2/TRBV6-3	TRBJ2-1	17	TRBD2	TGTGCCAGCAGTTCGGGACTAGCGGGAGGTCTACTCAATGAGCAGTTCTTC	CASSSGLAGGLLNEQFF
.	TRBV19	TRBJ1-5	14	.	TGTGCCAGTAGTCACAGAGTTAGCAATCAGCCCCAGCATTTT	CASSHRVSNQPQHF
.	TRBV18	TRBJ2-7	15	TRBD1	TGTGCCAGCTCACCCCTTCCCGGGACAGGGGTCGAGCAGTACTTC	CASSPLPGTGVEQYF
.	TRBV2	TRBJ1-5	11	.	TGTGCCAGCAGGAGAAATCAGCCCCAGCATTTT	CASRRNQPQHF
.	TRBV6-5	TRBJ2-1	14	TRBD1	TGTGCCAGCAGTCCGAGTAGGGGGCACAATGAGCAGTTCTTC	CASSPSRGHNEQFF
.	TRBV24-1	TRBJ2-3	16	TRBD2	TGTGCCACCAGTGGTATAGCGGGGAGGGGCGCAGATACGCAGTATTTT	CATSGIAGRGADTQYF
.	TRBV10-3	TRBJ1-4	14	.	TGTGCCATCAGTGACCGGGGGGCGGATGAAAAACTGTTTTTT	CAISDRGADEKLFF
.	TRBV5-1	TRBJ1-5	15	TRBD1	TGCGCCAGCAGCTTGGCCGGGACAGAGAATCAGCCCCAGCATTTT	CASSLAGTENQPQHF
.	TRBV18	TRBJ1-5	13	.	TGTGCCAGCTCACCACAGCCCAATCAGCCCCAGCATTTT	CASSPQPNQPQHF
.	TRBV7-2	TRBJ1-5	18	.	TGTGCCAGCAGCTTAGCGCCAGAGCAGGGAAGAGGCAATCAGCCCCAGCATTTT	CASSLAPEQGRGNQPQHF